The 24 T cell receptor beta chains in this list originate from one sample, sequenced in a study of Ad26.COV2.S vaccination and SARS-CoV-2 variants. Indicated treatment: around 19 received Ad26.COV2.S at low or high dose, single or two shots; 5 received placebo; per-sample allocation not given. On day 63 after the first injection, vaccine and placebo recipients gave samples. Sequencing used immunoSEQ multiplex PCR; TCRdb keeps in-frame clones, though not all of them. The sample lists around 340,000 clones, more than 85% occurring once. The sequencing used peripheral blood, collected in a trial of Ad26.COV2.S vaccine versus placebo. Receptors were obtained from a person aged 18-65 years who received the Ad26.COV2.S COVID-19 vaccine or a placebo.

V is TRBV7-9 and J is TRBJ2-1; 13 bases map to TRBD2. The CDR3 loop spans 18 amino acids. V trimming: 7 bases; J trimming: 1 base; junction bases outside the gene matches: 10. CDR1 is SEHNR and CDR2 is FQNEAQ in the germline V gene (reference sequence). CDR3: CASTPRTSGSRSYNEQFF. Here the CDR3 DNA reads TGTGCCAGCACACCCCGGACTAGCGGGAGTAGGTCCTACAATGAGCAGTTCTTC.

This chain joins TRBV27 and TRBJ1-4; D not resolved. The germline gives CDR1 MNHEY, CDR2 SMNVEV (reference sequence). Trimming cost V 5 bases and J 2 bases, with 6 bases left between them. This CDR3 is 13 amino acids long. CDR3 residues: CASSPGTNEKLFF. CDR3 sequence (DNA): TGTGCCAGCAGTCCGGGGACTAATGAAAAACTGTTTTTT.

The chain couples TRBV18 to TRBJ2-7; TRBD1 aligns across 9 bases. The CDR3 spans 16 residues. The ends lost 4 bases at V and 5 bases at J; junction bases unmatched: 12. Germline V lookup: CDR1 KGHSH, CDR2 LQKENI. CDR3 DNA: TGTGCCAGCTCACTAATCCCGGGACAGGGTAGAAACGAGCAGTACTTC. This codes for CASSLIPGQGRNEQYF.

Notes on this clone: The germline gene is not matched at one end of the junction; a read error may be the cause. The chain has TRBV7-2 and TRBJ2-5, with D perhaps matching TRBD2 (5 bases). Germline assignment: CDR1 SGHTA and CDR2 FQGNSA. The CDR3 spans 13 residues. CDR3 coding DNA: TGTGCCAGCAGCATAGCGTACCAAGAGACCCAGTACTTC. It translates to CASSIAYQETQYF. The full variable domain, rest sourced from reference TRBV7-2 and TRBJ2-5, is GAGVSQSPSNKVTEKGKDVELRCDPISGHTALYWYRQSLGQGLEFLIYFQGNSAPDKSGLPSDRFSAERTGGSVSTLTIQRTQQEDSAVYLCASSIAYQETQYFGPGTRLLVL.

The chain combines TRBV9 with TRBJ2-1; D unresolved. Germline V lookup: CDR1 SGDLS, CDR2 YYNGEE. V was shortened by 3 bases and J by 4 bases, with 5 bases between the two germline ends. The CDR3 consists of 12 residues. CDR3 residues: CASSAEYNEQFF. The CDR3 DNA reads as TGTGCCAGCAGCGCCGAATACAATGAGCAGTTCTTC.

V is TRBV5-4 and J is TRBJ2-6; D unclear. There are 16 residues in the CDR3. The V gene lost 0 bases and the J gene lost 0 bases, with 7 bases spanning the gap. Germline V gene lookup returns CDR1 SGHNT and CDR2 YYREEE (reference sequence). DNA of the CDR3: TGTGCCAGCAGCTTGGGAGTTTTCTCTGGGGCCAACGTCCTGACTTTC. Amino acids: CASSLGVFSGANVLTF.

The rearrangement uses TRBV9 and TRBJ1-3; D unclear. This CDR3 comprises 14 residues. V dropped 3 bases and J dropped 0 bases, with 7 bases sitting between them. Germline CDR1 and CDR2: SGDLS and YYNGEE. The CDR3 region is CASSARTSGNTIYF. The CDR3 region has the DNA TGTGCCAGCAGCGCGAGAACCTCTGGAAACACCATATATTTT. The full variable domain, with the rest looked up from reference TRBV9 and TRBJ1-3, is DSGVTQTPKHLITATGQRVTLRCSPRSGDLSVYWYQQSLDQGLQFLIQYYNGEERAKGNILERFSAQQFPDLHSELNLSSLELGDSALYFCASSARTSGNTIYFGEGSWLTVV.

The CDR3 nucleotides are TGTGCCAGCTCACCGGGACAGGAAGGCGGGGAAAACATTCAGTACTTC. Amino acids: CASSPGQEGGENIQYF. The chain combines TRBV18 with TRBJ2-4; TRBD1 matches at 8 bases. This CDR3 is 16 amino acids long. Germline V gives CDR1 KGHSH, CDR2 LQKENI. The V segment lost 3 bases and the J segment 5 bases; nucleotides outside the gene matches: 9.

This chain joins TRBV30 and TRBJ2-5; D is perhaps TRBD2 (5 bases). With 2 bases removed from V and 7 bases from J, the gap between germline ends came to 20 bases. The length of the CDR3 is 15 residues. Germline loops: CDR1 GTSNPN, CDR2 SVGIG (reference sequence). DNA of the CDR3: TGTGCCTGGAGTCCGGGGATAGTCCGGGTAGGGACCCAGTACTTC. Translating it yields CAWSPGIVRVGTQYF.

The CDR3 here is CASSLGVGDTGELFF. The CDR3 nucleotides are TGCGCCAGCAGCTTGGGGGTAGGGGACACCGGGGAGCTGTTTTTT. The gene calls are TRBV5-1 and TRBJ2-2, with a possible D match to TRBD1 (5 bases). V was pared by 0 bases and J by 3 bases, with 9 bases between. Germline V CDR1 and CDR2: SGHRS, YFSETQ. This CDR3 is built from 15 residues.

This rearrangement joins TRBV5-1 to TRBJ2-5; D is undetermined. Germline-derived CDR1 and CDR2 are SGHRS and YFSETQ. CDR3 length: 12 residues. Trimming stripped 4 bases from V and 4 bases from J, with 8 bases between. Written as DNA, the CDR3 is TGCGCCAGCAGCCGGCCCGGAGAGACCCAGTACTTC. Its translation: CASSRPGETQYF.

The chain carries TRBV15 and TRBJ2-2, with D perhaps TRBD2 (6 bases). There are 19 residues in the CDR3. Germline V gene sequence: CDR1 LNHNV, CDR2 YYDKDF (reference sequence). V lost 0 bases, J lost 3 bases, and 20 bases lay in between. CDR3 in amino acids: CATSRDMLLGGGYTGELFF. The CDR3 region has the DNA TGTGCCACCAGCAGAGATATGTTATTGGGGGGAGGTTACACCGGGGAGCTGTTTTTT.

This clone was found a few times. The J gene is TRBJ2-3, the V gene TRBV2; maybe TRBD2 (6 bases). With 5 bases removed from V and 4 bases from J, the gap between germline ends came to 19 bases. The germline V gene has CDR1 SNHLY and CDR2 FYNNEI. The CDR3 is made up of 16 amino acids. CDR3 sequence reads: CASSHRDLWQADTQYF. The CDR3 nucleotides read TGTGCCAGCAGTCACCGGGACTTATGGCAAGCAGATACGCAGTATTTT.

The rearrangement links TRBV9 to TRBJ2-7, with 9 bases fitting TRBD1. The V and J ends lost 0 bases and 5 bases, in that order; junction bases with no gene match: 6. Germline CDR1 SGDLS, CDR2 YYNGEE. The CDR3 is made up of 15 amino acids. Here the CDR3 reads CASSVGGTGFHEQYF. The CDR3 nucleotides are TGTGCCAGCAGCGTAGGTGGGACAGGGTTCCACGAGCAGTACTTC.

The chain combines TRBV18 with TRBJ1-1; D might be TRBD1 (5 bases). Germline-derived CDR1 and CDR2 are KGHSH and LQKENI. V lost 2 bases and J 1 base, leaving 11 bases between the germline ends. The CDR3 covers 15 residues. In DNA, the CDR3 is TGTGCCAGCTCACCATCTCGACAGTCGAACACTGAAGCTTTCTTT. Its protein is CASSPSRQSNTEAFF. Full variable domain (outside the CDR3, taken from reference TRBV18 and TRBJ1-1): NAGVMQNPRHLVRRRGQEARLRCSPMKGHSHVYWYRQLPEEGLKFMVYLQKENIIDESGMPKERFSAEFPKEGPSILRIQQVVRGDSAAYFCASSPSRQSNTEAFFGQGTRLTVV.

The V call is TRBV5-6, the J call TRBJ2-2; TRBD1 aligns across 8 bases. Germline V gene data show CDR1 as SGHDT and CDR2 as YYEEEE. The ends lost 0 bases at V and 3 bases at J; junction bases unmatched: 1. This CDR3 contains 15 residues. The chain's CDR3 is CASSLGTGYTGELFF. CDR3 DNA sequence: TGTGCCAGCAGCTTGGGGACAGGGTACACCGGGGAGCTGTTTTTT.

This clone was seen just once. The chain recombines TRBV19 with TRBJ1-1; D is uncertain. Germline V gene sequence: CDR1 LNHDA, CDR2 SQIVND (reference sequence). V shed 7 bases and J shed 1 base, with 13 bases lying between them. This CDR3 comprises 14 residues. The CDR3 DNA reads as TGTGCCAGTAACCCGAGTGCTCAGAACACTGAAGCTTTCTTT. Translating gives CASNPSAQNTEAFF. The variable domain in full, with the rest retrieved from reference TRBV19 and TRBJ1-1, is DGGITQSPKYLFRKEGQNVTLSCEQNLNHDAMYWYRQDPGQGLRLIYYSQIVNDFQKGDIAEGYSVSREKKESFPLTVTSAQKNPTAFYLCASNPSAQNTEAFFGQGTRLTVV.

The chain carries TRBV7-2 and TRBJ1-3, with unresolved D. The germline V and J ends were trimmed by 4 bases and 0 bases, with 10 bases remaining between them. CDR1 and CDR2 from the germline V gene are SGHTA and FQGNSA. CDR3 length equals 15 residues. DNA of the CDR3: TGTGCCAGCAGCTCCGGACTTCTCTCTGGAAACACCATATATTTT. Translating gives CASSSGLLSGNTIYF.

The genes are TRBV30 and TRBJ1-6, with unresolved D. V shed 4 bases and J shed 7 bases, with 5 bases lying between them. The CDR3 loop spans 11 amino acids. Germline CDR1 reads GTSNPN; CDR2 reads SVGIG (reference sequence). The CDR3 nucleotides are TGTGCCTGGACCCTGAATTCACCCCTCCACTTT. Protein product: CAWTLNSPLHF.

The V and J genes are TRBV19 and TRBJ2-1; a possible D gene is TRBD1 (6 bases). The CDR3 is made up of 14 amino acids. Germline CDR1 LNHDA, CDR2 SQIVND (reference sequence). Trimming removed 2 bases from V and 7 bases from J, with 12 bases in between. The CDR3 coding sequence is TGTGCCAGTAGTATACAACAGGGACGGAATGAGCAGTTCTTC. Translating it yields CASSIQQGRNEQFF. Complete variable domain (other parts from reference TRBV19 and TRBJ2-1): DGGITQSPKYLFRKEGQNVTLSCEQNLNHDAMYWYRQDPGQGLRLIYYSQIVNDFQKGDIAEGYSVSREKKESFPLTVTSAQKNPTAFYLCASSIQQGRNEQFFGPGTRLTVL.

The rearrangement joins TRBV2 to TRBJ2-2, with D possibly being TRBD1 (5 bases). V was pared by 3 bases and J by 4 bases, with 12 bases between. The CDR3 runs to 15 residues. Germline CDR1 and CDR2: SNHLY and FYNNEI. CDR3 loop: CASSEGIGVTGELFF. Written as DNA, the CDR3 is TGTGCCAGCAGTGAGGGGATAGGGGTCACCGGGGAGCTGTTTTTT.

The gene calls are TRBV7-3 and TRBJ2-5, with TRBD2 matching over 9 bases. Looked up from germline, CDR1 is SGHTA and CDR2 is FQGTGA. This CDR3 is built from 15 residues. V lost 2 bases to trimming and J lost 4 bases; unmatched junction nucleotides: 5. CDR3 sequence reads: CASSLAGGPSETQYF. The CDR3 bases are TGTGCCAGCAGCTTAGCGGGGGGGCCCTCAGAGACCCAGTACTTC.

The chain uses TRBV7-9 and TRBJ2-3; 8 positions agree with TRBD1. The germline V gene encodes CDR1 SEHNR and CDR2 FQNEAQ (reference sequence). This CDR3 comprises 16 residues. V shed 3 bases, J shed 3 bases, and the junction held 8 bases outside the gene matches. DNA for the CDR3: TGTGCCAGCAGCTTGTCTGTGGACAGGGAAACAGATACGCAGTATTTT. It is translated as CASSLSVDRETDTQYF.

The chain recombines TRBV27 with TRBJ2-1; D possibly corresponds to TRBD1 (5 bases). CDR1 is MNHEY, CDR2 SMNVEV, per germline (reference sequence). The CDR3 sequence is 15 residues long. Deletions cut 5 bases from V and 0 bases from J, with 11 bases between. DNA of the CDR3: TGTGCCAGCAGTCGACAGTCCGGCTCCTACAATGAGCAGTTCTTC. It encodes CASSRQSGSYNEQFF.